A selection of T cell receptor beta chains follows, all from one sample in a study of blood T cell repertoires in COVID-19. Sequencing used immunoSEQ multiplex PCR; TCRdb keeps in-frame clones, though not all of them. Here the sample spans some 150,000 clones, 80% to 85% being singletons. The sample comprised peripheral blood. The receptor set was obtained from a human donor in a cohort sampled during active COVID-19. Each CDR3 is given with its conserved first and last residue. D genes are given only for firm matches. A row's size may be missing; if present it is once, few, many or a size class.

v_gene,abundance,j_gene,d_gene,len,CDR3nt,CDR3aa
TRBV5-4,-,TRBJ1-6,TRBD1,14,TGTGCCAGCAGCTTTGACAGGGCTAATTCACCCCTCCACTTT,CASSFDRANSPLHF
TRBV23-1,-,TRBJ1-3,-,14,TGCGCCAGCACTTACAGGGTCGCCGGAAACACCATATATTTT,CASTYRVAGNTIYF
TRBV19,-,TRBJ1-1,TRBD1,15,TGTGCCAGTAGTTTACAGGGGACCATGAACACTGAAGCTTTCTTT,CASSLQGTMNTEAFF
TRBV3-1/TRBV3-2,-,TRBJ1-5,-,15,TGTGCCAGCAGCCCACGCGGGGGGCGGGGTCAGCCCCAGCATTTT,CASSPRGGRGQPQHF
TRBV18,-,TRBJ1-2,-,15,TGTGCCAGCTCACCACGAAAGGGGCAAAACTATGGCTACACCTTC,CASSPRKGQNYGYTF
TRBV9,-,TRBJ2-4,TRBD2,13,TGTGCCAGCAGTGGGACTAGGGGGAACATTCAGTACTTC,CASSGTRGNIQYF
TRBV3-1/TRBV3-2,-,TRBJ1-2,TRBD1,18,TGTGCCAGCAGACGTGCCGGGACAGGGGGCGCGAATGCGTATGGCTACACCTTC,CASRRAGTGGANAYGYTF
TRBV20-1,once,TRBJ2-7,TRBD1,13,TGCAGTGCTAATGACAGGGCCCCCTACGAGCAGTACTTC,CSANDRAPYEQYF
TRBV7-2,-,TRBJ1-2,-,15,TGTGCCAGCAGCTTAGGGGGCAGGGAGGACGGTGGCTACACCTTC,CASSLGGREDGGYTF
TRBV11-2,once,TRBJ2-7,TRBD1,17,TGTGCCAGCAGCTTAGGAGGGACAGGCCTTTATCCCTACGAGCAGTACTTC,CASSLGGTGLYPYEQYF
TRBV5-6,few,TRBJ1-2,-,15,TGTGCCAGCATCTATCTCGGAGGGAGCGCCTATGGCTACACCTTC,CASIYLGGSAYGYTF
TRBV19,-,TRBJ1-6,TRBD1,15,TGTGCCAGTAGTATGTTGACAGGGTCCAATTCACCCCTCCACTTT,CASSMLTGSNSPLHF
TRBV10-3,-,TRBJ2-1,TRBD2,15,TGTGCCATCAGTGAGTTCGCGAGCGGGGGGGATGAGCAGTTCTTC,CAISEFASGGDEQFF
TRBV30,-,TRBJ1-5,TRBD1,15,TGTGCCTGGAGTGGACAGGGCGTTAGCAATCAGCCCCAGCATTTT,CAWSGQGVSNQPQHF
TRBV10-3,-,TRBJ2-7,-,14,TGTGCCGCTCGAGACGGGACACTCACCTACGAGCAGTACTTC,CAARDGTLTYEQYF
TRBV19,-,TRBJ1-3,-,15,TGTGCCAGTAGTATCCAGCAGGGTATTGGAAACACCATATATTTT,CASSIQQGIGNTIYF
TRBV7-9,-,TRBJ1-5,-,13,TGTGCCAGCAGCCCACTGAGCAATCAGCCCCAGCATTTT,CASSPLSNQPQHF
TRBV7-8,-,TRBJ1-5,-,15,TGTGCCAGCAGCTTAGCCCCCTCCGGCAATCAGCCCCAGCATTTT,CASSLAPSGNQPQHF
TRBV5-4,-,TRBJ2-5,-,14,TGTGCCAGCACCCCGTTGGCGGGGCAAGAGACCCAGTACTTC,CASTPLAGQETQYF
TRBV7-9,-,TRBJ1-6,-,14,TGTGCCAGCAGCCGACAGGAGAAGAATTCACCCCTCCACTTT,CASSRQEKNSPLHF
TRBV6-1,-,TRBJ1-5,-,16,TGTGCCAGCAGTGAACCTCGGTGGGGGGGTGATCAGCCCCAGCATTTT,CASSEPRWGGDQPQHF
TRBV9,-,TRBJ2-5,-,14,TGTGCCAGCAGCGTGGGGACTCGCGAAGAGACCCAGTACTTC,CASSVGTREETQYF
TRBV30,-,TRBJ2-2,TRBD2,15,TGTGCCTGGGCTAGCGGGGGAATCAACACCGGGGAGCTGTTTTTT,CAWASGGINTGELFF
TRBV4-2,-,TRBJ2-3,TRBD2,17,TGTGCCAGCAGCCCTCGACTAGCGGGGGGAGTCACAGATACGCAGTATTTT,CASSPRLAGGVTDTQYF
TRBV5-6,-,TRBJ1-2,-,13,TGTGCCAGCAGCTTGGTGACGGAGTATGGCTACACCTTC,CASSLVTEYGYTF
TRBV3-1/TRBV3-2,-,TRBJ1-2,TRBD1,14,TGTGCCAGCAGTCGAACAGGGGCCTACTATGGCTACACCTTC,CASSRTGAYYGYTF
TRBV6-5,-,TRBJ1-2,-,14,TGTGCCAGCAGTTACCGCCGGGGGGCAGGAGGCTACACCTTC,CASSYRRGAGGYTF
TRBV4-3,-,TRBJ2-1,TRBD1,15,TGCGCCAGCAGCCAAGGGGCAGGGGGTACGTATGAGCAGTTCTTC,CASSQGAGGTYEQFF
TRBV11-2,-,TRBJ1-2,-,13,TGTGCCAGCAGCTACCTACCATTCTATGGCTACACCTTC,CASSYLPFYGYTF
TRBV7-9,-,TRBJ1-2,TRBD1,13,TGTGCCAGCAGCCACGGACAGGCGGGTGGCTACACCTTC,CASSHGQAGGYTF
TRBV7-9,once,TRBJ1-5,TRBD1,17,TGTGCCAGCAGCTCGGGACAGGGGGCTGGTAGCAATCAGCCCCAGCATTTT,CASSSGQGAGSNQPQHF
TRBV7-2,-,TRBJ2-5,-,15,TGTGCCAGCAACCCCACCGGGACTTTGGTAGAGACCCAGTACTTC,CASNPTGTLVETQYF
TRBV28,once,TRBJ1-6,-,14,TGTGCCAGCAGCGTCGTTCAGGGAACTTCACCCCTCCACTTT,CASSVVQGTSPLHF
TRBV30,once,TRBJ1-2,-,14,TGTGCCTGGAATCCCGGACAGATTTATTATGGCTACACCTTC,CAWNPGQIYYGYTF
TRBV6-5,few,TRBJ1-1,-,14,TGTGCCAGCAGTTACCTGCGGGAAAACACTGAAGCTTTCTTT,CASSYLRENTEAFF
TRBV7-9,few,TRBJ1-1,-,11,TGTGCCAGCACCCCTCGACAGAAAGCTTTCTTT,CASTPRQKAFF
TRBV9,once,TRBJ2-1,TRBD1,15,TGTGCCAGCAGCGTAGGTACAGGGGGCTACTATGAGCAGTTCTTC,CASSVGTGGYYEQFF
TRBV27,-,TRBJ2-2,-,15,TGTGCCAGCAGTTTTGATCGGGGTGGGACCGGGGAGCTGTTTTTT,CASSFDRGGTGELFF
TRBV6-5,-,TRBJ2-2,-,14,TGTGCCAGCAGTTTGGACATCCCGAACGGGGAGCTGTTTTTT,CASSLDIPNGELFF
TRBV7-9,few,TRBJ1-1,-,16,TGTGCCAGCAGCCCGGAGGCGGGGGTTGCTTACACTGAAGCTTTCTTT,CASSPEAGVAYTEAFF
TRBV5-1,-,TRBJ1-2,-,14,TGCGCCAGCAGCTTGGGTGCAGAGGGCTATGGCTACACCTTC,CASSLGAEGYGYTF
TRBV5-3,once,TRBJ2-7,-,12,TGTGCCAGAAGCTTGGCGGGCTACGAGCAGTACTTC,CARSLAGYEQYF
TRBV29-1,-,TRBJ1-2,-,13,TGCAGCGTTGAAGAGGGGGCGTACTATGGCTACACCTTC,CSVEEGAYYGYTF
TRBV2,once,TRBJ2-7,-,15,TGTGCCAGCAGTGAAAGGGGACATTGGACCTACGAGCAGTACTTC,CASSERGHWTYEQYF
TRBV7-9,once,TRBJ1-2,-,12,TGTGCCAGCAGCTTACAGGCGCGCGGCTACACCTTC,CASSLQARGYTF
TRBV5-1,-,TRBJ1-1,-,14,TGCGCCAGCAGCTTGGAGAGACAGTCGCATGAGGCTTTCTTT,CASSLERQSHEAFF
TRBV4-2,-,TRBJ2-1,TRBD2,16,TGTGCCAGCAGCCAAGAGGTAGCGGGGGGCCCCAACGAGCAGTTCTTC,CASSQEVAGGPNEQFF
TRBV9,-,TRBJ1-1,-,14,TGTGCCAGCAGCGCCGGTCCCCTAAACCTTGAAGCTTTCTTT,CASSAGPLNLEAFF
TRBV3-1/TRBV3-2,-,TRBJ1-2,TRBD1,14,TGTGCCAGCAGCTATCGGACAGGGCGGTGGGGCTACACCTTC,CASSYRTGRWGYTF